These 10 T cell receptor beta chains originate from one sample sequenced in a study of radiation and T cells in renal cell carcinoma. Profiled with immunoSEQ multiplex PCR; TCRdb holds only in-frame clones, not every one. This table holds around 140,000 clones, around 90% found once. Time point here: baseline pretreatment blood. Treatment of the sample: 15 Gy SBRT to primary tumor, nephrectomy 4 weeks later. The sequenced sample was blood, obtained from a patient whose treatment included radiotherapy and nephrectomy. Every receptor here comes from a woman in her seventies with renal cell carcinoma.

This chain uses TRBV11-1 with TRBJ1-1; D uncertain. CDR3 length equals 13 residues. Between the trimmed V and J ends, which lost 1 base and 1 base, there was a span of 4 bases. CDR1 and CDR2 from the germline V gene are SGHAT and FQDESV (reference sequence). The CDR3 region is CASSLGENTEAFF. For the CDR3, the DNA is TGTGCCAGCAGCTTAGGCGAGAACACTGAAGCTTTCTTT.

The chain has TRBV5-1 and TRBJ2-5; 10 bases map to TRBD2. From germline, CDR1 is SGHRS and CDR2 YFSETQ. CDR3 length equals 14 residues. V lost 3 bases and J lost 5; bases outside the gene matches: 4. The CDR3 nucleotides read TGCGCCAGCAGCTCGAGCGGGGGGGCTGAGACCCAGTACTTC. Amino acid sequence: CASSSSGGAETQYF.

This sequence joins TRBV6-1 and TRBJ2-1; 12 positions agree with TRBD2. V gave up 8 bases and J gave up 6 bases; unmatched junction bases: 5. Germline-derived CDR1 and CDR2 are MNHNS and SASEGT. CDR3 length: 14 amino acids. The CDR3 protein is CASPPSGGANEQFF. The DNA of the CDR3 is TGTGCCAGCCCCCCTAGCGGGGGGGCCAATGAGCAGTTCTTC.

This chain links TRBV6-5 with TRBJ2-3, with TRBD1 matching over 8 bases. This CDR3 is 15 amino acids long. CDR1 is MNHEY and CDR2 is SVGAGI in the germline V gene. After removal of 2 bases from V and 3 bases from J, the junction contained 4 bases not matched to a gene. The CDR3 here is CASSYGQGKTDTQYF. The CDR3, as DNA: TGTGCCAGCAGTTACGGACAGGGAAAAACAGATACGCAGTATTTT.

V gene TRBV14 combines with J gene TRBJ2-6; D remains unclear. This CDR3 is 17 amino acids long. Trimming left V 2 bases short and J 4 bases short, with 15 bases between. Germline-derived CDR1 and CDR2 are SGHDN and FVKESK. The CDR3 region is CASSQHPNFAGANVLTF. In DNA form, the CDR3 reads TGTGCCAGCAGCCAACATCCTAATTTCGCCGGGGCCAACGTCCTGACTTTC.

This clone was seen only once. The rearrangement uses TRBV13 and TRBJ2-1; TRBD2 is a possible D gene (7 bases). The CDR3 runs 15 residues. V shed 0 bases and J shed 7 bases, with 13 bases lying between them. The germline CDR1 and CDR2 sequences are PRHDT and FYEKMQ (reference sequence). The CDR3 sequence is CASSLGGGAPNEQFF. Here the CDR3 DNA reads TGTGCCAGCAGCTTAGGTGGGGGGGCCCCTAATGAGCAGTTCTTC. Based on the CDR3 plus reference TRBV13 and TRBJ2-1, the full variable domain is AAGVIQSPRHLIKEKRETATLKCYPIPRHDTVYWYQQGPGQDPQFLISFYEKMQSDKGSIPDRFSAQQFSDYHSELNMSSLELGDSALYFCASSLGGGAPNEQFFGPGTRLTVL.

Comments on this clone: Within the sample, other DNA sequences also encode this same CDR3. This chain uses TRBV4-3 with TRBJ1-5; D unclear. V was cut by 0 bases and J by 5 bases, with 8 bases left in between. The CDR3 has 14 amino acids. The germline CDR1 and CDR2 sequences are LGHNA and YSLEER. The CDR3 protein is CASSQEGRDQPQHF. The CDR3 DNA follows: TGCGCCAGCAGCCAAGAGGGGAGGGATCAGCCCCAGCATTTT.

CDR3 residues: CATSREPFNEKLFF. CDR3 DNA: TGTGCCACCAGCAGAGAGCCTTTCAATGAAAAACTGTTTTTT. The chain carries TRBV15 and TRBJ1-4; the D is unclear. The CDR3 has 14 residues. In germline, CDR1 is LNHNV, CDR2 YYDKDF (reference sequence). V lost 0 bases to trimming and J lost 5 bases, with 7 bases between them.

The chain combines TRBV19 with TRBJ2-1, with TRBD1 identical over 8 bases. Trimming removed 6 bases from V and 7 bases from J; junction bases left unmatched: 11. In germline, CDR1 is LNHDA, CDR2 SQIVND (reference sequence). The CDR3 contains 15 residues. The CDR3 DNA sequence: TGTGCCAGTAGCCCGTTTCTGGACAGGGAAAATGAGCAGTTCTTC. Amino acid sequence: CASSPFLDRENEQFF.

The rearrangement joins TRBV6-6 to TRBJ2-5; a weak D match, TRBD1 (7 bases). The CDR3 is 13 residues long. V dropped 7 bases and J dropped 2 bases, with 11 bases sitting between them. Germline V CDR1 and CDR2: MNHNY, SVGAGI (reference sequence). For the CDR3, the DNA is TGTGCCAGCACCGGGGGACAGCAAGAGACCCAGTACTTC. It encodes CASTGGQQETQYF.